This T cell receptor beta chain was recorded in a study of Graves' ophthalmopathy and Graves' hyperthyroidism. The length of the CDR3 is 15 residues. Germline trimming cut 11 bases from V and 2 bases from J; bases unmatched to any gene: 8. The germline gives CDR1 ENHRY, CDR2 SYGVKD. CDR3 regions of TCR beta were amplified from RNA transcripts. Second-round multiplex PCR followed a first-round RT-PCR using HTBI primers. TCRdb itself ran the multiplex PCR reads through MiXCR, one entry per CDR3 protein. Of over a million distinct CDR3 sequences in the sample, approximately 35% were seen once. This clonotype was sampled from an adult man with Graves' hyperthyroidism. The chain recombines TRBV10-3 with TRBJ2-5, with TRBD2 matching 13 bases. The sample comprised peripheral blood or thyroid tissue (not recorded which). Written as DNA, the CDR3 is TGTGCCTCATCCGGGACTAGCGGGACTCAAGAGACCCAGTACTTC. Amino acids: CASSGTSGTQETQYF.